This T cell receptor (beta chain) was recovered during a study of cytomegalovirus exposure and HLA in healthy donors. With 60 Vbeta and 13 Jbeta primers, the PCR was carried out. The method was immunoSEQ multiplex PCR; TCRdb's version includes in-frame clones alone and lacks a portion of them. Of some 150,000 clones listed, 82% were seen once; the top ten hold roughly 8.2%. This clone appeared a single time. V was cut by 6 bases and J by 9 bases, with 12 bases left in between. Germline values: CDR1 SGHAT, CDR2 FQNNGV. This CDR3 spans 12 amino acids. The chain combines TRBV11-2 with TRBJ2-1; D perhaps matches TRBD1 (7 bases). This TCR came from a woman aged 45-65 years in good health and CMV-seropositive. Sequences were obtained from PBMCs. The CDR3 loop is CASSQGGIEQFF. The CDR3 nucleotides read TGTGCCAGCAGTCAGGGGGGAATTGAGCAGTTCTTC.